Listed below are T cell receptor beta chains from one sample, sequenced in a study of human T cells and chemical hapten exposure. TCRdb reprocessed the RACE reads with MiXCR, giving one entry per CDR3 protein. This sample has 85,000 to 95,000 distinct CDR3 sequences; more than 9.5% occur once, and the top ten carry 2.2%. The source was whole blood, collected in connection with sensitization to the hapten diphenylcyclopropenone (DPC). Every receptor here comes from a man aged 35 to 55 with alopecia areata. Some clones in this sample may be carry-over from other donors' samples. CDR3s leave out the opening cysteine and the closing phenylalanine or tryptophan. D genes are given only for firm matches.

TRBV2	-	TRBJ2-1	ASKTRRASSYNEQF
TRBV20-1	TRBD1	TRBJ1-5	SATRGAGADQPQH
TRBV28	-	TRBJ2-2	ASSRNREGGELF
TRBV7-8	TRBD1	TRBJ1-5	ASSLFMGQGALRGQPQH
TRBV10-3	-	TRBJ2-2	AITGSDGGELF
TRBV24-1	TRBD2	TRBJ2-3	ATSDIRGGHASGRGDTQY
TRBV27	-	TRBJ2-6	ASGQDARASGANVLT
TRBV30	-	TRBJ2-7	AWGLRGGEQY
TRBV9	-	TRBJ2-2	ASRKDYPGELF
TRBV9	-	TRBJ1-1	ASSAGGALSPEAF
TRBV29-1	TRBD1	TRBJ2-7	SVPGQGYEQY
TRBV6-5	-	TRBJ1-4	ASSYRFNEKLF
TRBV25-1	TRBD2	TRBJ2-1	ASSDPLAGGDQF
TRBV12-3/TRBV12-4	-	TRBJ2-3	ASSSRGSTDTQY
TRBV18	TRBD1	TRBJ1-4	ASSPLGQAYEKLF
TRBV27	TRBD2	TRBJ2-2	ASSRISGRFAGELF
TRBV28	-	TRBJ2-1	ASSVAIVGRSYNEQF
TRBV11-1	-	TRBJ1-1	ASSLASGGTEAF
TRBV27	TRBD1	TRBJ1-5	ASWPTGVNQPQH
TRBV5-6	-	TRBJ1-5	ASSLGGRNQPQH
TRBV7-2	-	TRBJ2-4	ASSPRTDLKNIQY
TRBV6-5	TRBD2	TRBJ2-5	ASSYSFSGRIETQY
TRBV20-1	TRBD2	TRBJ2-2	SARSLAGGPSGELF
TRBV2	TRBD1	TRBJ1-6	ASSQTGPGNSPLH
TRBV29-1	TRBD1	TRBJ2-3	SVGSHIRQGSTDTQY
TRBV30	-	TRBJ1-3	AWSFGTAVSGNTIY
TRBV11-1	-	TRBJ2-1	ASSLAEGGNEQF
TRBV29-1	-	TRBJ1-2	SVDRANYGYT
TRBV5-1	-	TRBJ2-1	ASSPGDRYNEQF
TRBV2	-	TRBJ2-7	ASSTGFYEQY
TRBV6-2/TRBV6-3	-	TRBJ1-5	ASSYDTANNQPQH
TRBV6-2/TRBV6-3	-	TRBJ2-5	ASSYPVPETQY
TRBV28	-	TRBJ2-3	ASSLTSLGSGSRDTQY
TRBV7-8	TRBD1	TRBJ1-2	ASSFDSGQGYIWEGYT
TRBV7-9	TRBD2	TRBJ2-1	AFGGTRYNEQF
TRBV14	TRBD1	TRBJ2-2	ASSQVPPGQGAGELF
TRBV11-2	TRBD2	TRBJ2-3	ASSKAGGRGDTQY
TRBV5-1	-	TRBJ1-2	ASSLSGGTYGYT
TRBV7-9	-	TRBJ1-5	ASSLAAGQPQH
TRBV5-6	-	TRBJ2-3	ASSHYSGTDTQY
TRBV20-1	-	TRBJ1-2	SASKTDYYGYT
TRBV9	TRBD1	TRBJ2-6	ASSARTGGFSGANVLT
TRBV5-6	-	TRBJ1-2	ASSLRDPANYGYT
TRBV7-2	TRBD1	TRBJ1-5	ASSRTGDDPQH
TRBV19	-	TRBJ2-1	ASTPGTSNEQF
TRBV19	-	TRBJ2-5	ASSILGGNRYQETQY
TRBV7-9	-	TRBJ2-1	ASSQSWGNEQF
TRBV28	-	TRBJ1-2	ATGTASYGYT
TRBV5-6	-	TRBJ2-5	ASSLRRGYGETQY
TRBV30	-	TRBJ2-2	AWAVGYTGELF
TRBV11-1	TRBD1	TRBJ2-1	ASSRRQGDLDEQF
TRBV6-6	-	TRBJ2-7	DSMEVTYEQY
TRBV7-2	-	TRBJ1-2	ASSLQGEGYGYT
TRBV6-2/TRBV6-3	-	TRBJ2-3	ASSNRDTDTQY